The source of this T cell receptor (beta chain) is a study of CXCR3-negative and CXCR3-positive naive CD8 T cells (dated by TCRdb to about 2019). Regarding the complete study: Around 140 million TRB reads were obtained in total, roughly 1.5 +/- 0.3 million reads per library. Naive subsets from a handful of donors and memory cells from 3 donors were included in the TRBV-TRBJ cluster analysis. The diversity and physicochemical repertoire analyses included ten to eleven donors pooled from two independent experiments. What the work shows at the level of the full study, not this receptor alone: Because surface CD5, which has been linked to self-reactivity in mice, was comparable between naive subsets, TCR interaction strength was also inferred from TRB CDR3 physicochemical properties. CXCR3 expression partially decreased after cryopreservation, so most assays used freshly isolated PBMCs. TRB CDR3s from CXCR3-positive naive cells showed higher hydrophobicity (lower Kidera factor 4), lower energy, and higher strength and volume indices than CXCR3-negative naive cells. Both naive subsets had comparably high repertoire diversity, while memory CD8+ T cells had much lower repertoire diversity. Within the same donor, TRBV-TRBJ usage looked similar between naive CXCR3-negative and CXCR3-positive cells, but memory cells had distinct patterns.

For each CD8+ T cell subset, flow sorting was done in triplicate, and a few hundred thousand cells per subset went directly into RLT lysis buffer. To keep memory contaminants out, a stringent definition of naive CD8+ T cells was applied: CD45RO-CCR7+CD27+CD95-. Peripheral blood mononuclear cells were isolated from buffy coats using standard density gradient centrifugation. A FACSAria III was used to flow-sort naive CD8+ T cells into CXCR3-negative and CXCR3-positive populations. Total RNA was extracted from sorted cells using an RNeasy Mini Kit. Remarks on this clonotype: It has no known antigen specificity.

Sequencing was carried out with a NextSeq 550. The Human TCR Profiling Kit (MiLaboratory) was used to prepare UMI-labeled 5' RACE TRB cDNA libraries. cDNA synthesis used the entire amount of extracted RNA, and PCR amplification then used the entire amount of cDNA produced. Libraries were prepared in parallel using an identical number of PCR cycles. Under the source paper's analysis protocol: About 50,000 +/- 10,000 unique UMI-labeled TRB cDNA molecules per library were extracted with MIGEC and MiXCR, with at least two reads per UMI required. On average, each library contained about 40,000 +/- 10,000 functional in-frame TRB CDR3 nucleotide clonotypes without stop codons. After downsampling to 5000 UMI-labeled TRB molecules per sample, diversity metrics, including normalized Shannon-Wiener and Chao1, were computed in VDJtools. VDJtools was used to calculate clonotype-size-weighted physicochemical properties of the central five CDR3 residues, namely interaction energy, strength, volume and Kidera factor 4. TCRdb reprocessed the reads, and each CDR3 protein sequence is entered once, without DNA. These V and J calls rely on TCRdb rather than the paper's analysis. The sample table records 84,000 or so distinct CDR3 sequences. 0.55% to 0.8% of the sample goes to the ten largest clones.

Source material: naive CXCR3+ CD8+ T cells from blood. The cell subset or site label, as the study defines it: CD45RO-CCR7+CD27+CD95- naive CD8+ T cells expressing CXCR3 (TNR3+). This TCR was sampled from a human donor in good health. Some clones in this sample may be carry-over from other donors' samples.

The CDR3 region has the sequence CASSLVSGGTDTQYF. The sequence links TRBV28 to TRBJ2-3; there is no DNA to check the TCRdb D call of TRBD2. The CDR1 and CDR2 encoded by the germline V gene are MDHEN and SYDVKM. The CDR3 measures 15 amino acids from cysteine to phenylalanine. Only the protein sequence is given.